This TCR beta chain was identified in a study of blood T cell repertoires in COVID-19. CDR1 is LNHDA, CDR2 SQIVND, per germline (reference sequence). The CDR3 covers 13 residues. Trimming removed 6 bases at V and 2 bases at J, with 11 bases between. Sequencing used immunoSEQ multiplex PCR; TCRdb keeps in-frame clones, though not all of them. This sample has 350,000 to 400,000 clones, with approximately 90% found just once. Sequences were obtained from PBMCs or T cells enriched from blood (not recorded which). This sequence joins TRBV19 and TRBJ2-7; D gene ambiguous. This clonotype was sampled from a woman in her twenties or thirties with acute COVID-19. CDR3 amino acids: CASRSQTPYEQYF. The CDR3 DNA reads as TGTGCCAGTAGGTCACAAACCCCCTACGAGCAGTACTTC. The full variable domain, its missing parts supplied by reference TRBV19 and TRBJ2-7, is DGGITQSPKYLFRKEGQNVTLSCEQNLNHDAMYWYRQDPGQGLRLIYYSQIVNDFQKGDIAEGYSVSREKKESFPLTVTSAQKNPTAFYLCASRSQTPYEQYFGPGTRLTVT.